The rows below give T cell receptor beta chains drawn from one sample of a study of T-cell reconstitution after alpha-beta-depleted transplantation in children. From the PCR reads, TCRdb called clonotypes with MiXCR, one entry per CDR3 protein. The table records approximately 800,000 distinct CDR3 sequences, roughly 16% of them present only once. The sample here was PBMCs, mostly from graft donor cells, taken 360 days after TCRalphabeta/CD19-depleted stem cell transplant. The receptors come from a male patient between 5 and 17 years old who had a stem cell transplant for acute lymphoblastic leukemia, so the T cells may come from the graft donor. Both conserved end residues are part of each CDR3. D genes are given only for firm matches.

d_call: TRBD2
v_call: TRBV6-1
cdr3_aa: CASRTPSGYYTDEQFF

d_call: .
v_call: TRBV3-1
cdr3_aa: CASSPHFLQSEKLFF

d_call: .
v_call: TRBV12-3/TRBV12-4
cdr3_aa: CASSLGPPRYF

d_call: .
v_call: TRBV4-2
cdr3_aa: CASSQDGTRGRGYTF

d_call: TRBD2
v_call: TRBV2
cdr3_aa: CASSEGLAGDTYTQYF

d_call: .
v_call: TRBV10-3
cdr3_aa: CAISEQGWTNGETQYF

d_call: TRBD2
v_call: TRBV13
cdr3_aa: CASSFLAGGPQQYF

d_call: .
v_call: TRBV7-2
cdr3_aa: CASSFSRSSYNEQFF

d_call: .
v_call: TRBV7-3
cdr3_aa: CASSLGSPLGTQYF

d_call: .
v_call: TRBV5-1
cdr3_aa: CASSLDSYSGNTIYF

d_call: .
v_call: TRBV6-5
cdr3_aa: CASQSRPTEAFF

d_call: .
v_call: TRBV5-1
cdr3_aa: CASSLVPGPETQYF

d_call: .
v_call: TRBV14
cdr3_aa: CASSQERGRWGNEQFF

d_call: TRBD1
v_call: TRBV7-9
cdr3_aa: CASRKNRGQGTEAFF

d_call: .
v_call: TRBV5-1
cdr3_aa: CASSRRRPGDTQYF

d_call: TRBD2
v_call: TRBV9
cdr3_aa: CASSVGAGGPGEQYF

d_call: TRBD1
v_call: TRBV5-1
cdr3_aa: CASSLTGGDHQPQHF

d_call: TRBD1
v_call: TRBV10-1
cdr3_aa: CASSAGTARFNEQFF

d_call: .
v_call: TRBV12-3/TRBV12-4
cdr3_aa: CASSLSGPPVAQYF

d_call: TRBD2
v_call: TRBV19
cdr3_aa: CASSSRMMTSADEQYF

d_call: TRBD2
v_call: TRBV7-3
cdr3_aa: CASSFKGRAETQYF

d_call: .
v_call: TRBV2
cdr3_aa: CASSALRMDTEAFF

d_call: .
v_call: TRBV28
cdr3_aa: CASSPGGTPSDTQYF

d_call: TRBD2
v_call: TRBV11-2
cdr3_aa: CASSLHRGSGLAGGYNEQFF

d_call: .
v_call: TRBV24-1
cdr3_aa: CATGGRSSYEQYF

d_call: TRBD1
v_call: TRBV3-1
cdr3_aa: CASSQQGGAFF

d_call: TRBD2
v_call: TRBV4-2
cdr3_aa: CASSQDHQREGLLF

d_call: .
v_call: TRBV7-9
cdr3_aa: CASSPLDGTRNQPQHF

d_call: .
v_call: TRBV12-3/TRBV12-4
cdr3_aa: CASSLAEASGRTEAFF

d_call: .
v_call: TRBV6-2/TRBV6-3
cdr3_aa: CASSYEVPNTGELFF

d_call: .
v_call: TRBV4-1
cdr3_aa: CASSPKRGFKGEAFF

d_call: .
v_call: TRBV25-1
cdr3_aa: CASSEGWRRRETQYF

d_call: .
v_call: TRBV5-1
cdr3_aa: CASSRTGRANEKLFF

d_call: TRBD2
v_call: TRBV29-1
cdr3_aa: CSVSLAGGNEQFF

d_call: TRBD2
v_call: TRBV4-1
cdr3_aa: CASSQAMRTSGFYEQYF

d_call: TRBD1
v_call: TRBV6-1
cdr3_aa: CASIGGQNTGELFF

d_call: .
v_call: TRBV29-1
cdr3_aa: CSVLLSGYYGYTF

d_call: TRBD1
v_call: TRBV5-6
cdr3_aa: CASSLRGQSSF

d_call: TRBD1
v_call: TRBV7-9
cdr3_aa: CASSPGLTGVKAFF

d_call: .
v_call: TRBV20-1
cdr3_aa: CSARGGSGANVLTF

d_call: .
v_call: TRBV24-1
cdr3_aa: CATSDSSTGPQETQYF

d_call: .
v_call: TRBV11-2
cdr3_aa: CASSWGASRYEQYF

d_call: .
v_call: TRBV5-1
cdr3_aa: CASSLFGDDTQYF

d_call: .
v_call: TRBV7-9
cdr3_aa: CASSLVAPLEFYDTQYF

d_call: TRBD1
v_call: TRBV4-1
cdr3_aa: CASSQLSTGGHTEAFF

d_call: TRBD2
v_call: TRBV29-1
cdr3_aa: CSVEAGDYPASYNEQFF

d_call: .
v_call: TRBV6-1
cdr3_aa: CASTAGSGTKNIQYF

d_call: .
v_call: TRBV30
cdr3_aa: CAWQDSEQFF

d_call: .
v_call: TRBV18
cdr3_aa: CASSPPLDSTNEQFF

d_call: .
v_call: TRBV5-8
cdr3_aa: CASSLVGSHSNQPQHF

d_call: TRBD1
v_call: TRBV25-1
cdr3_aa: CASSDLYRGFTDTQYF

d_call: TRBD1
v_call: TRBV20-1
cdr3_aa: CSAGRQGPYEQYF